This T cell receptor (beta chain) was recorded in a study of T cells in Graves' hyperthyroidism and ophthalmopathy. TCR beta CDR3 regions were amplified from RNA. Initially, a first-round RT-PCR of the TCR CDR3 employed the HTBI primer set. TCRdb reanalysed the multiplex PCR reads using MiXCR and keeps one entry per CDR3 protein. The sample has hundreds of thousands of distinct CDR3 sequences; about 18% are singletons. Study-wide points: Ophthalmopathy, as predicted by the model, came a median 6.5 months after the prediction.

This clonotype was observed a handful of times. Antigen: not known. The CDR3 extends over 14 amino acids. V trimming: 5 bases; J trimming: 4 bases; junction bases outside the gene matches: 6. Germline CDR1 reads KGHSH; CDR2 reads LQKENI. V is TRBV18 and J is TRBJ2-5; 8 bases line up with TRBD1. Sample: blood. The receptor comes from a man aged 40-49 years with Graves' hyperthyroidism. CDR3 in DNA: TGTGCCAGCTCAGGACAGGGCCGAGGAGAGACCCAGTACTTC. Amino acids: CASSGQGRGETQYF.